Following are 18 T cell receptor beta chains from one sample sequenced in a study of cytomegalovirus exposure and HLA in healthy donors. The PCR had 60 Vbeta and 13 Jbeta primers. The data were produced by immunoSEQ multiplex PCR, yet TCRdb's version contains in-frame clones alone and is incomplete. The sample has around 140,000 clones, around 57% seen once. The material sequenced was PBMCs. The receptor source for this set is a male donor in good health and CMV-seronegative.

The chain links TRBV27 to TRBJ1-1; 7 bases map to TRBD1. This CDR3 has 14 amino acids. Germline CDR1 is MNHEY and CDR2 is SMNVEV (reference sequence). V lost 4 bases and J lost 3; bases outside the gene matches: 5. The CDR3 region is CASSSAQGDTEAFF. Written as DNA, the CDR3 is TGTGCCAGCAGTTCCGCCCAGGGGGACACTGAAGCTTTCTTT.

The V and J genes are TRBV7-9 and TRBJ2-5; 7 bases are a match to TRBD2. Per germline, CDR1 SEHNR and CDR2 FQNEAQ (reference sequence). This CDR3 region has 13 residues. After removal of 5 bases from V and 11 bases from J, the junction contained 11 bases not matched to a gene. This chain's CDR3 is CASSAREATGQYF. The DNA for the CDR3 is TGTGCCAGCAGCGCCCGGGAGGCCACGGGACAGTACTTC.

The chain links TRBV7-9 to TRBJ2-3; D is undetermined. CDR1 is SEHNR and CDR2 is FQNEAQ in the germline V gene (reference sequence). CDR3 length: 14 residues. Trimming left V 1 base short and J 2 bases short, with 7 bases between. Here the CDR3 DNA reads TGTGCCAGCAGCTTAGGGCCGAACACAGATACGCAGTATTTT. It encodes CASSLGPNTDTQYF.

The chain recombines TRBV5-6 with TRBJ2-3; the match to TRBD2 covers 9 bases. The CDR3 loop spans 15 amino acids. Germline V gene data show CDR1 as SGHDT and CDR2 as YYEEEE. J was trimmed by 3 bases and V by 5 bases; bases with no gene match: 7. The CDR3: CASSPSGVGTDTQYF. In nucleotides, the CDR3 is TGTGCCAGCAGTCCTAGCGGGGTGGGGACAGATACGCAGTATTTT.

The chain recombines TRBV19 with TRBJ1-3, with unresolved D. The CDR3 has 15 amino acids. The germline V gene encodes CDR1 LNHDA and CDR2 SQIVND (reference sequence). V lost 3 bases, J lost 0 bases, and 9 bases lay in between. CDR3 amino acids: CASSIKRSSGNTIYF. DNA of the CDR3: TGTGCCAGTAGTATCAAACGGAGCTCTGGAAACACCATATATTTT.

This sequence joins TRBV7-6 and TRBJ1-4, with no clear D. Germline assignment: CDR1 SGHVS and CDR2 FNYEAQ. V shed 5 bases and J shed 8 bases, with 18 bases lying between them. The CDR3 has 15 residues. This CDR3 reads CASSTPGFFSEKLFF. The CDR3, as DNA: TGTGCCAGCAGCACCCCGGGGTTTTTTTCCGAAAAACTGTTTTTT.

The V gene is TRBV29-1, the J gene TRBJ1-4; tentative D call: TRBD1 (5 bases). Trimming took off 8 bases at V and 4 bases at J, with 11 bases between the two ends. There are 12 residues in the CDR3. Germline CDR1 is SQVTM and CDR2 is ANQGSEA. The CDR3 reads CSIEDNNEKLFF. Here the CDR3 DNA reads TGCAGCATAGAGGACAATAATGAAAAACTGTTTTTT.

The chain carries TRBV4-2 and TRBJ2-1, with 11 nucleotides matching TRBD2. Trimming removed 4 bases from V and 2 bases from J; junction bases left unmatched: 4. Germline assignment: CDR1 LGHNA and CDR2 YNFKEQ. The CDR3 is 16 residues long. CDR3 bases: TGTGCCAGCAGCCCGACTAGCGGGGCCACCTACAATGAGCAGTTCTTC. The encoded protein is CASSPTSGATYNEQFF.

This sequence joins TRBV7-2 and TRBJ2-1; the match to TRBD2 covers 8 bases. The CDR3 is 15 amino acids. Germline V lookup: CDR1 SGHTA, CDR2 FQGNSA. V was pared by 3 bases and J by 8 bases, with 9 bases of the junction left unmatched. CDR3 in DNA: TGTGCCAGCAGCTTGTTCGGGGGGGCCGGGGATGAGCAGTTCTTC. Translating gives CASSLFGGAGDEQFF.

The chain joins TRBV19 to TRBJ1-5, with D maybe TRBD1 (6 bases). This CDR3 has 15 residues. V was cut by 8 bases and J by 2 bases, with 16 bases left in between. Germline V gives CDR1 LNHDA, CDR2 SQIVND (reference sequence). The CDR3 here is CASDKSQGRNQPQHF. In DNA, the CDR3 is TGTGCCAGTGATAAATCACAGGGTCGCAATCAGCCCCAGCATTTT.

This clone was seen just once. The gene calls are TRBV7-3 and TRBJ2-1; no clear D gene. The CDR3 has 11 residues. Deletions cut 2 bases from V and 8 bases from J, with 4 bases between. Germline assignment: CDR1 SGHTA and CDR2 FQGTGA. The CDR3 DNA reads as TGTGCCAGCAGCTTAGGCCATGAGCAGTTCTTC. Encoded protein: CASSLGHEQFF.

The sample holds one count of this clone. The chain employs TRBV5-1 and TRBJ1-1, with a possible D match to TRBD1 (6 bases). This CDR3 has 14 amino acids. Per the germline V gene, CDR1 is SGHRS and CDR2 is YFSETQ. V was clipped by 4 bases and J by 1 base, with 11 bases between them. CDR3 DNA: TGCGCCAGCAGCGCCTGGACAGCGAACACTGAAGCTTTCTTT. Amino acid sequence: CASSAWTANTEAFF.

In DNA, the CDR3 is TGTGCCAGCAGTGAACCCCAAGGGGCCCAAGCTTTCTTT. As protein: CASSEPQGAQAFF. The chain combines TRBV6-1 with TRBJ1-1; the D gene is possibly TRBD1 (5 bases). Trimming shortened V by 2 bases and J by 9 bases, and 13 bases separated the two germline ends. CDR1 and CDR2 from the germline V gene are MNHNS and SASEGT. The length of the CDR3 is 13 residues.

Only a few counts were recorded for this clone. This rearrangement joins TRBV19 to TRBJ2-7; D unclear. Trimming pared 3 bases from V and 2 bases from J, leaving 14 bases between. The CDR3 loop spans 15 amino acids. Germline assignment: CDR1 LNHDA and CDR2 SQIVND (reference sequence). This chain's CDR3 is CASSIAAQRTYEQYF. DNA of the CDR3: TGTGCCAGTAGTATCGCGGCTCAAAGGACCTACGAGCAGTACTTC.

J is TRBJ2-3 and V is TRBV4-3; a possible D gene is TRBD2 (6 bases). In germline, CDR1 is LGHNA, CDR2 YSLEER. The CDR3 has 18 amino acids. The V and J ends lost 0 bases and 0 bases respectively, with 16 bases between them. The CDR3 bases are TGCGCCAGCAGCCAAGATCTCACGGGGGTGGGTAGCACAGATACGCAGTATTTT. Protein product: CASSQDLTGVGSTDTQYF.

This chain connects TRBV7-3 to TRBJ2-1; a weak D match, TRBD1 (6 bases). V lost 5 bases and J lost 7, with 18 bases in between. CDR3 length: 15 residues. Germline V lookup: CDR1 SGHTA, CDR2 FQGTGA. In DNA form, the CDR3 reads TGTGCCAGCAGCCATAACGGACAGAGGAGTAATGAGCAGTTCTTC. This sequence encodes CASSHNGQRSNEQFF. Supplemented by reference TRBV7-3 and TRBJ2-1, the full variable domain reads GAGVSQTPSNKVTEKGKYVELRCDPISGHTALYWYRQSLGQGPEFLIYFQGTGAADDSGLPNDRFFAVRPEGSVSTLKIQRTERGDSAVYLCASSHNGQRSNEQFFGPGTRLTVL.

The V call is TRBV5-1, the J call TRBJ2-1; 11 nucleotides line up with TRBD2. Germline values: CDR1 SGHRS, CDR2 YFSETQ. The J segment lost 0 bases and the V segment lost 9 bases, leaving 5 bases of the junction unmatched. The CDR3 has 15 amino acids. DNA for the CDR3: TGCGCCACAAGACTAGCGGGGAGCTCCTACAATGAGCAGTTCTTC. Its translation is CATRLAGSSYNEQFF.

The chain couples TRBV19 to TRBJ1-1; 8 bases fit TRBD1. The CDR3 runs 14 residues. V trimming: 5 bases; J trimming: 4 bases; junction bases outside the gene matches: 6. From germline, CDR1 is LNHDA and CDR2 SQIVND (reference sequence). CDR3 nucleotides: TGTGCCAGTAGTGCTCGGACAGGGTCCACTGAAGCTTTCTTT. This gives the protein CASSARTGSTEAFF.